A selection of T cell receptor beta chains follows, all from one sample in a study of spatial heterogeneity in lung cancer. Each CDR3 protein is one row after TCRdb ran MiXCR on the 5' RACE reads. The sample yields under 40,000 distinct CDR3 sequences, around 5.8% seen once. This sample comprised PBMCs, obtained at surgery. The receptors come from a male donor with early-stage non-small cell lung cancer. The CDR3 runs from the conserved cysteine through the conserved F or W. D genes are given only for firm matches. Clone size is not always given. Where it is, it says once, few, many or a class for expanded clones.

.	TRBV20-1	TRBJ2-1	few	CSAFVLGGGTYNEQFF	TGCAGTGCTTTCGTCTTGGGGGGTGGGACCTACAATGAGCAGTTCTTC
.	TRBV9	TRBJ1-3	.	CASSGDSNPGNTIYF	TGTGCCAGCAGCGGGGATTCCAATCCTGGAAACACCATATATTTT
.	TRBV6-5	TRBJ1-3	many	CASSFTTQGGSGNTIYF	TGTGCCAGCAGTTTTACGACCCAAGGAGGCTCTGGAAACACCATATATTTT
TRBD2	TRBV5-4	TRBJ2-1	many	CASSRGLAGGQVGEQFF	TGTGCCAGCAGCCGCGGACTAGCGGGGGGCCAGGTTGGTGAGCAGTTCTTC
.	TRBV20-1	TRBJ2-3	.	CSARGRDNFYADTQYF	TGCAGTGCTAGAGGCCGGGACAATTTTTATGCAGATACGCAGTATTTT
.	TRBV15	TRBJ2-3	many	CATSARDSDTQYF	TGTGCCACCAGCGCTAGGGACTCCGATACGCAGTATTTT
.	TRBV10-2	TRBJ2-7	.	CASTERGGWNEQYF	TGCGCCAGCACCGAGAGGGGGGGATGGAACGAGCAGTACTTC
.	TRBV7-2	TRBJ2-5	.	CASRRLGRETQYF	TGTGCCAGCAGGCGGCTGGGCAGGGAGACCCAGTACTTC
.	TRBV7-9	TRBJ1-1	many	CASSLAIANTEAFF	TGTGCCAGCAGCTTAGCGATAGCGAACACTGAAGCTTTCTTT
TRBD1	TRBV11-1	TRBJ1-1	many	CASSLRTGDLTEAFF	TGTGCCAGCAGCCTCCGGACAGGGGATCTCACTGAAGCTTTCTTT
.	TRBV7-9	TRBJ1-3	many	CASSLVSGASGNTIYF	TGTGCCAGCAGCTTAGTTTCTGGGGCCTCTGGAAACACCATATATTTT
.	TRBV2	TRBJ2-7	few	CASSRTLQREQYF	TGTGCCAGCAGTCGAACTCTACAGAGGGAGCAGTACTTC
TRBD2	TRBV5-6	TRBJ2-1	many	CASSLFAGGVYNEQFF	TGTGCCAGCAGCTTGTTTGCGGGGGGCGTCTACAATGAGCAGTTCTTC
TRBD1	TRBV18	TRBJ1-1	many	CASSPPKPGGFWYTEAFF	TGTGCCAGCTCACCACCTAAACCAGGGGGGTTCTGGTACACTGAAGCTTTCTTT
.	TRBV9	TRBJ2-3	many	CASSVAGRTSTDTQYF	TGTGCCAGCAGCGTAGCAGGCAGAACTAGCACAGATACGCAGTATTTT
.	TRBV6-5	TRBJ1-3	many	CASSYSQGMSSGNTIYF	TGTGCCAGCAGTTACTCCCAGGGAATGAGCTCTGGAAACACCATATATTTT
.	TRBV7-9	TRBJ2-3	few	CASSLGQGLSRGDTQYF	TGTGCCAGCAGCTTAGGTCAGGGGCTATCCCGAGGAGATACGCAGTATTTT
.	TRBV12-3/TRBV12-4	TRBJ1-2	many	CASSERHHNGYTF	TGTGCCAGCAGTGAGCGTCACCACAATGGCTACACCTTC
TRBD1	TRBV18	TRBJ1-1	many	CASSPPATGRNTEAFF	TGTGCCAGCTCACCACCGGCGACAGGGAGAAATACTGAAGCTTTCTTT
.	TRBV30	TRBJ1-5	few	CAWSGQPNQPQHF	TGTGCCTGGAGTGGACAGCCCAATCAGCCCCAGCATTTT
TRBD2	TRBV20-1	TRBJ2-7	.	CSARGGGASYEQYF	TGCAGTGCTAGAGGCGGGGGGGCCTCTTACGAGCAGTACTTC
TRBD1	TRBV10-2	TRBJ1-1	.	CASSELQGAFF	TGCGCCAGCAGTGAGTTACAGGGGGCTTTCTTT
.	TRBV10-3	TRBJ2-3	few	CAISEGRGAQDTQYF	TGTGCCATCAGTGAAGGGAGGGGGGCGCAAGATACGCAGTATTTT
.	TRBV4-3	TRBJ2-1	few	CASSQELPNRSYNEQFF	TGCGCCAGCAGCCAAGAATTACCTAACCGCTCCTACAATGAGCAGTTCTTC
.	TRBV27	TRBJ1-1	many	CASSKTEIGTEAFF	TGTGCCAGCAGTAAGACTGAGATAGGCACTGAAGCTTTCTTT
.	TRBV12-3/TRBV12-4	TRBJ1-2	many	CASRPGDYGYTF	TGTGCCAGCAGGCCAGGGGATTATGGCTACACCTTC
.	TRBV6-5	TRBJ1-5	many	CASSLRQNQPQHF	TGTGCCAGCAGCCTGCGACAGAATCAGCCCCAGCATTTT
.	TRBV12-3/TRBV12-4	TRBJ1-2	many	CASSQTENYGYTF	TGTGCCAGCAGTCAGACAGAGAACTATGGCTACACCTTC
.	TRBV18	TRBJ1-5	many	CASSPNRNQPQHF	TGTGCCAGCTCACCGAACAGGAATCAGCCCCAGCATTTT
TRBD2	TRBV2	TRBJ2-5	many	CASVRTSGSQETQYF	TGTGCCAGCGTGAGGACTAGCGGAAGTCAAGAGACCCAGTACTTC
.	TRBV28	TRBJ1-1	many	CASRPIEAFF	TGTGCCAGCAGACCCATTGAAGCTTTCTTT
.	TRBV7-2	TRBJ1-5	many	CASSPRWDGHQPQHF	TGTGCCAGCAGCCCCAGATGGGACGGACATCAGCCCCAGCATTTT
TRBD1	TRBV7-2	TRBJ1-1	many	CASSPGTGSYTEAFF	TGTGCCAGCAGCCCAGGGACAGGTTCTTACACTGAAGCTTTCTTT
TRBD1	TRBV15	TRBJ1-6	many	CATSADRDNSPLHF	TGTGCCACCAGCGCTGACAGGGATAATTCACCCCTCCACTTT
TRBD2	TRBV10-3	TRBJ2-1	few	CAISESTGLAGVNEQFF	TGTGCCATCAGTGAGTCAACGGGACTAGCGGGGGTGAATGAGCAGTTCTTC